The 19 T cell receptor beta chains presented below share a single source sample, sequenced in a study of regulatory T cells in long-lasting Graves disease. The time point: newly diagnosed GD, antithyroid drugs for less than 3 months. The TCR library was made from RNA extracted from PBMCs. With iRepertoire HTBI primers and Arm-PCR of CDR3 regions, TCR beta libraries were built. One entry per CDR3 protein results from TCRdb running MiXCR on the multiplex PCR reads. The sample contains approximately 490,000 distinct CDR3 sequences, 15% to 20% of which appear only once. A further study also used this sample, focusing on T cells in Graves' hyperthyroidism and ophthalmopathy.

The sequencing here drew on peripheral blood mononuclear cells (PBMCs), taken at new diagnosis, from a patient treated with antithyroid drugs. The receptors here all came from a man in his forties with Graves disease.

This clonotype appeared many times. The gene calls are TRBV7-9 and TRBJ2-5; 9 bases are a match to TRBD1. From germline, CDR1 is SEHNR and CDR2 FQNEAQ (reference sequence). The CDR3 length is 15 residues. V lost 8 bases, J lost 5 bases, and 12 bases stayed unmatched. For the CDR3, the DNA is TGTGCCAGCCGCCACGGACAGGGGCGGTTGGAGACCCAGTACTTC. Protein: CASRHGQGRLETQYF.

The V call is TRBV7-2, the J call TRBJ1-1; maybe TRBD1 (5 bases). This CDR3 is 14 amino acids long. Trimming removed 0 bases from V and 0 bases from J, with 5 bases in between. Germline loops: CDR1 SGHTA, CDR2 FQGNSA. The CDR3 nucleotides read TGTGCCAGCAGCTTAGCGACAGTGAACACTGAAGCTTTCTTT. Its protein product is CASSLATVNTEAFF.

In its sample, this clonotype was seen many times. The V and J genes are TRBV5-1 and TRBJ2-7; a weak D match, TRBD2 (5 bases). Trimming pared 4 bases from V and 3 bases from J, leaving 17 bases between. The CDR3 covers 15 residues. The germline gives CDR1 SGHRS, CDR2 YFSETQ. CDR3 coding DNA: TGCGCCAGCAGCACACTAGTAGAGTCCCACTACGAGCAGTACTTC. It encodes CASSTLVESHYEQYF.

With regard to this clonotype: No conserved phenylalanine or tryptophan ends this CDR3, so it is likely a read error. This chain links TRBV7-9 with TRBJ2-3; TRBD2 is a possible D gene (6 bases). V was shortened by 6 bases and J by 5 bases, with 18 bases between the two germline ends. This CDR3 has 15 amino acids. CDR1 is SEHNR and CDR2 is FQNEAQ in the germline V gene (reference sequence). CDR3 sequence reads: CASRRVADIGDTQYL. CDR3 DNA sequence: TGTGCCAGCAGGAGAGTAGCGGACATAGGAGATACGCAGTATCTT.

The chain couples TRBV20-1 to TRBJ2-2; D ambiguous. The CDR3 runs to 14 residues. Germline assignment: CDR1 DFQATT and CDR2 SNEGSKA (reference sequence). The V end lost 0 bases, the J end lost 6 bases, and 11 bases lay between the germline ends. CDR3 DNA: TGCAGTGCTAGAGATCCGTCCATCCCCGGGGAGCTGTTTTTT. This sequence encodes CSARDPSIPGELFF.

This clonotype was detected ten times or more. The CDR3 DNA is TGCAGTGCTAGAGGACAGGCCACCTACGAGCAGTACTTC. Amino acid sequence: CSARGQATYEQYF. The rearrangement links TRBV20-1 to TRBJ2-7; maybe TRBD1 (6 bases). V lost 1 base to trimming and J lost 2 bases, with 9 bases between them. This CDR3 has 13 residues. Germline CDR1 reads DFQATT; CDR2 reads SNEGSKA (reference sequence).

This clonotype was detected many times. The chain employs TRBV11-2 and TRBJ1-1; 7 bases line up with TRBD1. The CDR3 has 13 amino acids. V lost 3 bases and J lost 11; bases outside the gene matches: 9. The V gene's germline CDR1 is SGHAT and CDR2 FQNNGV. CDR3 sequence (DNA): TGTGCCAGCAGCTTTTTATCGGCAGGGGGTGCTTTCTTT. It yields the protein CASSFLSAGGAFF.

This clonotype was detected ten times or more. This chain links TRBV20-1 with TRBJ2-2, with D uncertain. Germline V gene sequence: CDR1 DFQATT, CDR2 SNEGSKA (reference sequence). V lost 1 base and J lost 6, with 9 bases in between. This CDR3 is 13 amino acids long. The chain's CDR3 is CSARVLSAGELFF. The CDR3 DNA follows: TGCAGTGCTAGAGTCCTTTCCGCCGGGGAGCTGTTTTTT.

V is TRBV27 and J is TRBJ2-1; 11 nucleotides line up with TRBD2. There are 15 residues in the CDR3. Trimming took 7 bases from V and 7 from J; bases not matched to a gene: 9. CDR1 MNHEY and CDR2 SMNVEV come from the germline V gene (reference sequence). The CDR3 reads CASTTTSGSRNEQFF. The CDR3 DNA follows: TGTGCCAGCACCACCACTAGCGGGAGTCGGAATGAGCAGTTCTTC.

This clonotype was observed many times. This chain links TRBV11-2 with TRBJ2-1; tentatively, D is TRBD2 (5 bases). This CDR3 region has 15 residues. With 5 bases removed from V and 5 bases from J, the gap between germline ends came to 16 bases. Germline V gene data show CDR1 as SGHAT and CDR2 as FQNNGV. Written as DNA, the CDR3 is TGTGCCAGCAGCATCCGGCCAGGACTGAACAATGAGCAGTTCTTC. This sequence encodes CASSIRPGLNNEQFF.

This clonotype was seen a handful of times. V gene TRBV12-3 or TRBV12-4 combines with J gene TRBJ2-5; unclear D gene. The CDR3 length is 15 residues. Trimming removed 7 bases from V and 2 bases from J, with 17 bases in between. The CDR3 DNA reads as TGTGCCAGCAATAAACACTTATCCCCTCAAGAGACCCAGTACTTC. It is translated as CASNKHLSPQETQYF.

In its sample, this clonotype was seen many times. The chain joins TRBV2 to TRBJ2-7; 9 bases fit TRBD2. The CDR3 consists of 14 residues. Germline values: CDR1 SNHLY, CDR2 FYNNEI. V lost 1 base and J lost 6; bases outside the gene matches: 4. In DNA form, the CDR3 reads TGTGCCAGCAGTGAAGTTATTAGCGGGAGCGAGCAGTACTTC. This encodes CASSEVISGSEQYF. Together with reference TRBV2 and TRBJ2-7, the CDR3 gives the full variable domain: EPEVTQTPSHQVTQMGQEVILRCVPISNHLYFYWYRQILGQKVEFLVSFYNNEISEKSEIFDDQFSVERPDGSNFTLKIRSTKLEDSAMYFCASSEVISGSEQYFGPGTRLTVT.

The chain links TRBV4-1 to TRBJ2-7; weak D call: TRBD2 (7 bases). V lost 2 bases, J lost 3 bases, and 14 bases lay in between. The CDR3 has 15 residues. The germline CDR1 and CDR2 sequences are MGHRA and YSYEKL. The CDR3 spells CASSQPLRGHYEQYF. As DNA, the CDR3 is TGCGCCAGCAGCCAACCCCTGCGGGGGCACTACGAGCAGTACTTC.

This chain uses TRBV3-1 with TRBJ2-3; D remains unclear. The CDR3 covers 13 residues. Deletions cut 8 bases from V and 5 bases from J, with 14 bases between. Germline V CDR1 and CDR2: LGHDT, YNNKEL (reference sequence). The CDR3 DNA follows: TGTGCCAGCCAAGCCCCAGGAATAGATACGCAGTATTTT. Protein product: CASQAPGIDTQYF.

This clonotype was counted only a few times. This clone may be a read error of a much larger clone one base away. The CDR3 coding sequence is TGTGCCAGCAGCTTACTCCAGGGGGTTGGTGAGCAGTACTTC. Protein: CASSLLQGVGEQYF. The chain carries TRBV7-9 and TRBJ2-3, with TRBD1 identical over 7 bases. The last part of the DNA fits TRBJ2-7 better; the J call may be wrong. The CDR3 is 14 amino acids. Germline values: CDR1 SEHNR, CDR2 FQNEAQ (reference sequence).

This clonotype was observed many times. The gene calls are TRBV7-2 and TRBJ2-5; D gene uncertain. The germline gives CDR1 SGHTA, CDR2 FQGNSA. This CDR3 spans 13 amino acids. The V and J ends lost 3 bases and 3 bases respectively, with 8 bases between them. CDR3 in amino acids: CASSFNWEETQYF. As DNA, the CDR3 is TGTGCCAGCAGCTTTAACTGGGAAGAGACCCAGTACTTC. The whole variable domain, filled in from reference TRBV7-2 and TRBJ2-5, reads GAGVSQSPSNKVTEKGKDVELRCDPISGHTALYWYRQSLGQGLEFLIYFQGNSAPDKSGLPSDRFSAERTGGSVSTLTIQRTQQEDSAVYLCASSFNWEETQYFGPGTRLLVL.

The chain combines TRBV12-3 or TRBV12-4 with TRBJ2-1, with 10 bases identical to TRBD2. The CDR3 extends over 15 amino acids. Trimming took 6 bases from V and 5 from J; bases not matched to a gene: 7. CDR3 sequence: CASRAGTSDHNEQFF. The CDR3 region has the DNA TGTGCCAGCAGAGCCGGGACTAGCGACCACAATGAGCAGTTCTTC.

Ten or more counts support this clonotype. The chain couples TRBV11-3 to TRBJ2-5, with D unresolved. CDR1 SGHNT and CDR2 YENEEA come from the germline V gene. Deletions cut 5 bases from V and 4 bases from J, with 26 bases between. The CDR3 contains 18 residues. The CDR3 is CASSTPVEWLGGRETQYF. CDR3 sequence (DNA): TGTGCCAGCAGCACCCCCGTCGAGTGGTTGGGTGGTCGAGAGACCCAGTACTTC. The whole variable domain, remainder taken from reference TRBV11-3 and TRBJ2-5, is EAGVVQSPRYKIIEKKQPVAFWCNPISGHNTLYWYLQNLGQGPELLIRYENEEAVDDSQLPKDRFSAERLKGVDSTLKIQPAELGDSAVYLCASSTPVEWLGGRETQYFGPGTRLLVL.

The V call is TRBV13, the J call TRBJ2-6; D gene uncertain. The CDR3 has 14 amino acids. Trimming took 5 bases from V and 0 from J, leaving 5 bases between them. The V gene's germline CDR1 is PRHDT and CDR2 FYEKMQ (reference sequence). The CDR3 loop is CASSVNSGANVLTF. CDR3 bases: TGTGCCAGCAGCGTTAACTCTGGGGCCAACGTCCTGACTTTC.